These 30 T cell receptor beta chains came from one sample sequenced in a study of tumor and adjacent non-tumor tissue in lung cancer. RNA was extracted from bulk tissue without any cell sorting. TCRbeta libraries were built with three rounds of nested PCR, modified from ARM-PCR. TCRdb reprocessed the multiplex PCR reads with MiXCR, giving one entry per CDR3 protein. This table holds about 68,000 distinct CDR3 sequences, almost 60% found once. Material for sequencing was lung tumor tissue. Receptor source: a man aged 50-59 years with non-small cell lung cancer.

This clonotype was counted once. A read error may be the cause here, since a much bigger clone is one base away. Given the absence of the conserved phenylalanine or tryptophan at the CDR3 end, a read error is likely. This chain's CDR3 is CASSQGVEGTGELFL. The CDR3 DNA reads as TGCGCCAGCAGCCAAGGGGTGGAGGGGACCGGGGAGCTGTTTCTT. The chain uses TRBV4-1 and TRBJ2-2, with TRBD2 as a possible D gene (6 bases). CDR3 length: 15 residues. V lost 1 base to trimming and J lost 5 bases, with 11 bases between them. The germline gives CDR1 MGHRA, CDR2 YSYEKL.

Of note for this clonotype: Mismatch with germline at one junction end may stem from a read error. The CDR3 coding sequence is TGTGCAAGCAGTTACTCGGTTACTAGCAGTAACAATGTGCAGTTCTTC. Its translation is CASSYSVTSSNNVQFF. The V call is TRBV6-5, the J call TRBJ2-1; perhaps TRBD2 as D (6 bases). This CDR3 spans 16 amino acids. In germline, CDR1 is MNHEY, CDR2 SVGAGI.

This clonotype counts as medium-sized. This rearrangement joins TRBV11-3 to TRBJ2-3; 15 bases are shared with TRBD2. CDR3 length equals 17 residues. V lost 3 bases and J lost 2; bases outside the gene matches: 3. Germline assignment: CDR1 SGHNT and CDR2 YENEEA. The CDR3 coding sequence is TGTGCCAGCAGCTTCGGGACTAGCGGGGGGCCCACAGATACGCAGTATTTT. Residues: CASSFGTSGGPTDTQYF. Full variable domain (outside the CDR3, taken from reference TRBV11-3 and TRBJ2-3): EAGVVQSPRYKIIEKKQPVAFWCNPISGHNTLYWYLQNLGQGPELLIRYENEEAVDDSQLPKDRFSAERLKGVDSTLKIQPAELGDSAVYLCASSFGTSGGPTDTQYFGPGTRLTVL.

About this clonotype itself: The junction differs from germline at one of its ends, possibly a read error. The J gene is TRBJ1-3, the V gene TRBV28, with TRBD1 matching 8 bases. In germline, CDR1 is MDHEN, CDR2 SYDVKM. The CDR3 spans 15 residues. The CDR3 is CASSPGTGSGNTMYF. The CDR3 DNA reads TGTGCTAGCAGTCCCGGGACAGGATCTGGAAACACCATGTATTTT.

Notes on this clonotype: A much larger clone differs from this one at a single base, so this may be a read error. The chain couples TRBV19 to TRBJ1-3, with D tentatively TRBD1 (6 bases). Trimming removed 6 bases from V and 0 bases from J, with 15 bases in between. The V gene's germline CDR1 is LNHDA and CDR2 SQIVND (reference sequence). The CDR3 is 16 amino acids. The CDR3 loop reads CASRHSGQTSGNTIYF. CDR3 nucleotide sequence: TGTGCCAGTAGACACTCCGGACAGACCTCTGGAAACACCATATATTTT.

A note on this clonotype: A junction boundary mismatches the germline segment, possibly from a read error. The chain couples TRBV6-6 to TRBJ1-3; no clear D gene. This CDR3 contains 19 residues. Germline loops: CDR1 MNHNY, CDR2 SVGAGI (reference sequence). This chain's CDR3 is CASSYSEPWSQPSGNTIYF. In DNA form, the CDR3 reads TGTGCCAGCAGTTACTCGGAGCCGTGGAGCCAACCCTCTGGAAACACAATATATTTT.

This chain connects TRBV10-3 to TRBJ2-7, with a tentative D call TRBD2 (6 bases). The ends were cut back, 3 bases at V and 4 bases at J, with 25 bases in the middle. CDR3 length equals 18 residues. Germline lookup yields CDR1 ENHRY and CDR2 SYGVKD. Written as DNA, the CDR3 is TGTGCCATCAGTGAACAGGCCGGATGGCGGCGGGATTCATACGAGCAGTACTTC. Translating gives CAISEQAGWRRDSYEQYF.

At least ten counts were recorded for this clonotype. The chain has TRBV6-5 and TRBJ2-5; D possibly uses TRBD1 or TRBD2 (5 bases each). Germline V CDR1 and CDR2: MNHEY, SVGAGI. Trimming shortened V by 4 bases and J by 2 bases, and 14 bases separated the two germline ends. The CDR3 contains 15 residues. The CDR3 is CASSWRVRQQETQYF. CDR3 DNA: TGTGCCAGCAGTTGGCGGGTCCGACAGCAAGAGACCCAGTACTTC.

This clonotype occurred a few times. The gene calls are TRBV24-1 and TRBJ2-1; 8 bases are shared with TRBD2. The J segment lost 4 bases and the V segment lost 4 bases, leaving 11 bases of the junction unmatched. Per the germline V gene, CDR1 is KGHDR and CDR2 is SFDVKD. The CDR3 extends over 17 amino acids. CDR3 DNA: TGTGCCACCAGTGACCCCTCCGGGGGGGCCGTTTACAATGAGCAGTTCTTC. This encodes CATSDPSGGAVYNEQFF.

The chain uses TRBV6-6 and TRBJ2-7; perhaps TRBD1 as D (7 bases). The CDR3 is 15 residues long. Germline CDR1 reads MNHNY; CDR2 reads SVGAGI (reference sequence). The V and J ends lost 6 bases and 0 bases respectively, with 15 bases between them. Here the CDR3 reads CASSLRGASSYEQYF. CDR3 nucleotides: TGTGCCAGCAGCCTCAGGGGGGCAAGCTCCTACGAGCAGTACTTC.

This clonotype was picked up many times. The chain combines TRBV10-3 with TRBJ1-5; 7 nucleotides line up with TRBD1. CDR1 and CDR2 (germline): ENHRY, SYGVKD. CDR3 length: 14 amino acids. The V and J ends lost 7 bases and 1 base, in that order; junction bases with no gene match: 4. This CDR3 reads CAIKGTASNQPQHF. The CDR3 DNA reads TGTGCCATCAAGGGGACAGCGAGCAATCAGCCCCAGCATTTT.

Worth noting for this clonotype: A read error is possible here, since a much larger clone lies one base away. The CDR3 region is CASSWGQGGQNIQYF. As DNA, the CDR3 is TGTGCCAGCAGTTGGGGACAGGGTGGGCAAAACATTCAGTACTTC. This chain connects TRBV6-1 to TRBJ2-4, with TRBD1 identical over 9 bases. The junction had 7 bases not matched to a gene; V was cut back by 5 bases and J by 5 bases. CDR3 size: 15 residues. Germline V CDR1 and CDR2: MNHNS, SASEGT.

The chain links TRBV2 to TRBJ2-7, with D unclear. The length of the CDR3 is 15 residues. Between the trimmed V and J ends, which lost 7 bases and 3 bases, there was a span of 19 bases. Germline lookup yields CDR1 SNHLY and CDR2 FYNNEI. CDR3 sequence: CASKAEGKLNYEQYF. The CDR3 DNA reads TGTGCCAGCAAAGCAGAAGGGAAGCTCAACTACGAGCAGTACTTC.

The rearrangement joins TRBV30 to TRBJ2-5; TRBD2 matches 11 bases. The V and J ends lost 2 bases and 4 bases, in that order; junction bases with no gene match: 9. CDR1 and CDR2 (germline): GTSNPN, SVGIG (reference sequence). This CDR3 region has 16 residues. CDR3 sequence reads: CAWSNGLAGDGETQYF. The CDR3 nucleotides are TGTGCCTGGAGTAATGGACTAGCGGGTGATGGAGAGACCCAGTACTTC. Full variable domain (missing parts from reference TRBV30 and TRBJ2-5): SQTIHQWPATLVQPVGSPLSLECTVEGTSNPNLYWYRQAAGRGLQLLFYSVGIGQISSEVPQNLSASRPQDRQFILSSKKLLLSDSGFYLCAWSNGLAGDGETQYFGPGTRLLVL.

This chain uses TRBV4-1 with TRBJ1-5, with 12 bases aligning to TRBD1. This CDR3 contains 19 residues. The germline V gene encodes CDR1 MGHRA and CDR2 YSYEKL. With 2 bases clipped from V and 5 bases from J, the junction kept 13 bases outside the gene matches. CDR3 region: CASSQSYGTGGRSYQPQHF. The CDR3 bases are TGCGCCAGCAGCCAAAGTTACGGGACAGGGGGCAGGAGTTATCAGCCCCAGCATTTT.

For this clonotype: Just one base apart from a much larger clone, this may be a read error. The V and J genes are TRBV5-5 and TRBJ1-6; D gene ambiguous. The CDR3 has 13 amino acids. Germline V gene sequence: CDR1 SGHKS, CDR2 YYEKEE (reference sequence). V was trimmed by 3 bases and J by 14 bases, leaving 15 bases between them. The CDR3 sequence is CASSSMQYASLHF. As DNA, the CDR3 is TGTGCCAGCAGCTCTATGCAGTATGCCTCCCTCCACTTT.

This clonotype was counted ten times or more. V usage is TRBV6-1 and J usage is TRBJ2-5; 11 positions match TRBD2. Germline V gene data show CDR1 as MNHNS and CDR2 as SASEGT. V shed 6 bases, J shed 1 base, and the junction held 7 bases outside the gene matches. This CDR3 region has 16 residues. DNA of the CDR3: TGTGCCAGCAGCCTCGGGACTAGCGGTGCCCAAGAGACCCAGTACTTC. This codes for CASSLGTSGAQETQYF.

As to this clonotype: This sequence may be a read error, since a much larger clone differs from it by one base. V gene TRBV5-4 combines with J gene TRBJ2-1; TRBD1 matches at 7 bases. Germline CDR1 SGHNT, CDR2 YYREEE (reference sequence). The CDR3 totals 13 residues. The CDR3 here is CVSSLVGTDEQFF. CDR3 nucleotides: TGTGTCAGCAGCTTGGTGGGGACAGATGAGCAGTTCTTC.

This clonotype was found many times. The chain joins TRBV29-1 to TRBJ1-1, with 12 bases aligning to TRBD1. V lost 5 bases to trimming and J lost 0 bases; unmatched junction nucleotides: 4. Per the germline V gene, CDR1 is SQVTM and CDR2 is ANQGSEA. The CDR3 totals 15 residues. CDR3 sequence reads: CSVLGQGAMNTEAFF. The CDR3 nucleotides are TGCAGCGTTCTGGGACAGGGGGCTATGAACACTGAAGCTTTCTTT.

This chain joins TRBV28 and TRBJ2-1; D may be TRBD2 (6 bases). Germline V gives CDR1 MDHEN, CDR2 SYDVKM. CDR3 size: 17 residues. V shed 5 bases and J shed 8 bases, with 25 bases lying between them. CDR3 nucleotides: TGTGCCAGCAGTGTCCAGGGCGGAAGAACTACGGGAGATGAGCAGTTCTTC. Amino acid sequence: CASSVQGGRTTGDEQFF.

Ten or more counts support this clonotype. The chain carries TRBV4-1 and TRBJ1-5; D remains unclear. Germline CDR1 is MGHRA and CDR2 is YSYEKL. Trimming stripped 4 bases from V and 4 bases from J, with 14 bases between. This CDR3 region has 15 residues. The DNA for the CDR3 is TGCGCCAGCAGCCCCAGCGGGGATAGGAATCAGCCCCAGCATTTT. This gives the protein CASSPSGDRNQPQHF.

This clonotype occurred many times. The genes are TRBV6-6 and TRBJ1-1, with no clear D. The V and J ends lost 2 bases and 5 bases respectively, with 6 bases between them. This CDR3 has 12 amino acids. Germline V lookup: CDR1 MNHNY, CDR2 SVGAGI (reference sequence). The CDR3 nucleotides are TGTGCCAGCAGTTACCTCACAACTGAAGCTTTCTTT. Residues: CASSYLTTEAFF.

As concerns this clonotype: Relative to the germline gene, one junction end is altered; a read error may explain this. This chain joins TRBV6-1 and TRBJ2-5; 9 bases agree with TRBD1. Germline loops: CDR1 MNHNS, CDR2 SASEGT. The CDR3 runs 15 residues. The CDR3 bases are TGTGCCAGCACCGGACAGGGGTGGTACCAAGAGACCCGGTACTTC. Amino acids: CASTGQGWYQETRYF.

This clonotype was recorded at least ten times. V gene TRBV6-2 or TRBV6-3 combines with J gene TRBJ2-3; tentatively, D is TRBD1 (6 bases). V lost 10 bases, J lost 5 bases, and 10 bases lay in between. The CDR3 totals 11 residues. The germline gives CDR1 MNHEY, CDR2 SVGEGT. The CDR3 here is CATLRGDTQYF. The CDR3 region has the DNA TGTGCCACCCTCAGGGGAGATACGCAGTATTTT.

Regarding this clonotype: At one boundary the junction diverges from the germline segment, which might be a read error. J is TRBJ2-2 and V is TRBV14; D may be TRBD2 (6 bases). In germline, CDR1 is SGHDN, CDR2 FVKESK. The CDR3 consists of 18 residues. CDR3 in amino acids: CASNQFPVEGLGTGELFF. Written as DNA, the CDR3 is TGTGCCAGCAACCAATTCCCTGTGGAGGGCCTAGGCACCGGGGAGCTGTTTTTT.

The chain has TRBV29-1 and TRBJ2-2; D uncertain. This CDR3 spans 14 amino acids. Germline CDR1 and CDR2: SQVTM and ANQGSEA. Trimming took off 4 bases at V and 4 bases at J, with 13 bases between the two ends. The CDR3 loop is CSVVVGMTTGELFF. CDR3 DNA: TGCAGCGTTGTGGTAGGGATGACCACCGGGGAGCTGTTTTTT.

V is TRBV6-2 or TRBV6-3 and J is TRBJ1-2, with 9 bases fitting TRBD1. The CDR3 runs 15 residues. Trimming took 7 bases from V and 8 from J; bases not matched to a gene: 14. Germline assignment: CDR1 MNHEY and CDR2 SVGEGT. This CDR3 reads CASTRTGVSFMGYTF. As DNA, the CDR3 is TGTGCCAGCACCCGGACAGGGGTTTCCTTCATGGGCTACACCTTC.

This clonotype was recorded only once. A single base separates this from a much larger clone, so it may be a read error. V usage is TRBV6-1 and J usage is TRBJ1-2, with D possibly matching TRBD1 (5 bases). The CDR3 covers 14 residues. Germline lookup yields CDR1 MNHNS and CDR2 SASEGT. The V and J ends lost 1 base and 4 bases respectively, with 10 bases between them. The CDR3 sequence is CASSEVSGGYGYTF. In nucleotides, the CDR3 is TGTGCCAGCAGTGAAGTTTCCGGGGGCTATGGCTACACCTTC.

The rearrangement links TRBV2 to TRBJ1-1, with 8 bases matching TRBD1. CDR1 and CDR2 (germline): SNHLY, FYNNEI. Unmatched junction bases numbered 21, after V lost 6 bases and J lost 6 bases. The CDR3 is 18 residues long. CDR3: CASSYFRTGTPLHPEAFF. CDR3 in DNA: TGTGCCAGCAGCTACTTTAGGACAGGGACTCCACTTCACCCTGAAGCTTTCTTT.

A remark on this clonotype: Likely a read error: the CDR3 ends without its conserved phenylalanine or tryptophan. The rearrangement joins TRBV5-5 to TRBJ1-1; no definite D call. From germline, CDR1 is SGHKS and CDR2 YYEKEE (reference sequence). There are 12 residues in the CDR3. Trimming stripped 2 bases from V and 8 bases from J, with 10 bases between. In nucleotides, the CDR3 is TGTGCCAGCAGCTTAGATTGGAGGGAAGCTTTCTCT. This gives the protein CASSLDWREAFS.